The 16 T cell receptor beta chains in this list originate from one sample, sequenced in a study of T cell responses to AZD1222 COVID-19 vaccine. Clones were sequenced by immunoSEQ multiplex PCR, and TCRdb holds only the in-frame ones, with some missing. The data show about 150,000 clones, around nine tenths seen once. Sample: peripheral blood, taken 28 days after the second AZD1222 dose. Receptors were obtained from an adult who received the AZD1222 COVID-19 vaccine.

The rearrangement links TRBV18 to TRBJ1-1; 9 nucleotides line up with TRBD1. Germline values: CDR1 KGHSH, CDR2 LQKENI. With 6 bases clipped from V and 0 bases from J, the junction kept 8 bases outside the gene matches. The CDR3 consists of 16 residues. In nucleotides, the CDR3 is TGTGCCAGCTCCGAAGGGACAGGGTCGATGAACACTGAAGCTTTCTTT. It codes for CASSEGTGSMNTEAFF.

J is TRBJ2-1 and V is TRBV27; possible D gene TRBD2, 6 bases. Trimming shortened V by 6 bases and J by 9 bases, and 21 bases separated the two germline ends. CDR1 is MNHEY, CDR2 SMNVEV, per germline (reference sequence). The CDR3 has 15 amino acids. CDR3 nucleotide sequence: TGTGCCAGCAGCGGGAGACTACCAGGATACGGTGAGCAGTTCTTC. Encoded protein: CASSGRLPGYGEQFF.

The chain recombines TRBV2 with TRBJ1-2; D is perhaps TRBD1 (6 bases). Germline V gene data show CDR1 as SNHLY and CDR2 as FYNNEI. Trimming stripped 2 bases from V and 4 bases from J, with 8 bases between. The CDR3 covers 13 residues. CDR3 protein: CASSEIGGYGYTF. In DNA, the CDR3 is TGTGCCAGCAGTGAAATAGGGGGCTATGGCTACACCTTC.

The CDR3 DNA reads as TGTGCCAGCCGGGGACTAGGGCGCCACGAGCAGTACTTC. Translated, it gives CASRGLGRHEQYF. This chain uses TRBV7-9 with TRBJ2-7, with 8 positions matching TRBD2. Germline V lookup: CDR1 SEHNR, CDR2 FQNEAQ (reference sequence). After removal of 8 bases from V and 5 bases from J, the junction contained 8 bases not matched to a gene. The CDR3 loop spans 13 amino acids.

The rearrangement links TRBV27 to TRBJ2-1; D gene unclear. V was pared by 3 bases and J by 9 bases, with 9 bases between. Germline V gene lookup returns CDR1 MNHEY and CDR2 SMNVEV (reference sequence). The CDR3 is 12 amino acids. CDR3 sequence reads: CASSFNGFEQFF. Written as DNA, the CDR3 is TGTGCCAGCAGTTTTAACGGGTTTGAGCAGTTCTTC.

The sample holds one count of this clone. V and J are TRBV29-1 and TRBJ1-2, with unresolved D. V lost 7 bases and J lost 1, with 13 bases in between. The CDR3 length is 13 residues. The germline V gene has CDR1 SQVTM and CDR2 ANQGSEA. CDR3 protein: CSALSDVNYGYTF. CDR3 coding DNA: TGCAGCGCCTTATCTGACGTTAACTATGGCTACACCTTC.

The rearrangement links TRBV6-5 to TRBJ1-5, with D tentatively TRBD1 (5 bases). With 6 bases removed from V and 6 bases from J, the gap between germline ends came to 15 bases. The CDR3 loop spans 14 amino acids. Germline values: CDR1 MNHEY, CDR2 SVGAGI. The CDR3 reads CASRQGDLSQPQHF. CDR3 bases: TGTGCCAGCAGGCAGGGAGATCTGAGTCAGCCCCAGCATTTT.

The chain recombines TRBV4-1 with TRBJ2-1; D unclear. Germline V gives CDR1 MGHRA, CDR2 YSYEKL. This CDR3 is 17 amino acids long. The V end lost 3 bases, the J end lost 4 bases, and 19 bases lay between the germline ends. This CDR3 reads CASSHEPRARRYNEQFF. The CDR3 coding sequence is TGCGCCAGCAGCCACGAGCCAAGGGCGCGGCGATACAATGAGCAGTTCTTC.

The chain has TRBV7-6 and TRBJ1-1, with a weak D call TRBD1 (5 bases). The CDR3 has 11 amino acids. In germline, CDR1 is SGHVS, CDR2 FNYEAQ. V was clipped by 7 bases and J by 10 bases, with 13 bases between them. In DNA form, the CDR3 reads TGTGCCAGCACCTCCGTGGGGGGAGCTTTCTTT. It yields the protein CASTSVGGAFF.

The V gene is TRBV3-1 (or the pseudogene TRBV3-2), the J gene TRBJ1-2; TRBD1 agrees at 10 bases. From germline, CDR1 is LGHDT and CDR2 YNNKEL (reference sequence). The CDR3 totals 16 residues. J lost 4 bases, V lost 1 base, and 6 bases had no gene match. CDR3 sequence reads: CASSQGRQGAFYGYTF. DNA of the CDR3: TGTGCCAGCAGCCAAGGTCGACAGGGGGCTTTCTATGGCTACACCTTC.

This clone was detected only once. The J gene is TRBJ2-5, the V gene TRBV29-1, with TRBD1 identical over 9 bases. The germline CDR1 and CDR2 sequences are SQVTM and ANQGSEA. The CDR3 has 14 amino acids. The ends lost 3 bases at V and 2 bases at J; junction bases unmatched: 4. The CDR3 loop is CSVEGGQGQETQYF. The CDR3 DNA is TGCAGCGTTGAGGGGGGACAGGGACAAGAGACCCAGTACTTC.

The genes are TRBV29-1 and TRBJ2-7; TRBD1 or TRBD2 may be the D gene (7 bases each). Germline-derived CDR1 and CDR2 are SQVTM and ANQGSEA. V lost 6 bases, J lost 3 bases, and 21 bases lay in between. This CDR3 region has 15 residues. Written as DNA, the CDR3 is TGCAGCGTGAATCCCTCGGGGGGACAGAGCTACGAGCAGTACTTC. This encodes CSVNPSGGQSYEQYF.

This chain connects TRBV27 to TRBJ2-7, with TRBD1 as a possible D gene (5 bases). This CDR3 region has 14 residues. CDR1 and CDR2 (germline): MNHEY, SMNVEV (reference sequence). Trimming took off 4 bases at V and 3 bases at J, with 13 bases between the two ends. The CDR3 reads CASSSGLNGYEQYF. CDR3 DNA: TGTGCCAGCAGTTCAGGGTTAAACGGCTACGAGCAGTACTTC.

This chain links TRBV18 with TRBJ1-4; no clear D gene. The V end was cut by 0 bases, the J end by 7 bases, with 3 bases between. This CDR3 region has 12 residues. The germline V gene encodes CDR1 KGHSH and CDR2 LQKENI. The CDR3 DNA reads as TGTGCCAGCTCACCACCAGGTGAAAAACTGTTTTTT. Translation gives CASSPPGEKLFF.

This sequence joins TRBV3-1 (or the pseudogene TRBV3-2) and TRBJ2-7; possibly TRBD1 for D (8 bases). Per germline, CDR1 LGHDT and CDR2 YNNKEL (reference sequence). The length of the CDR3 is 16 residues. Trimming left V 4 bases short and J 2 bases short, with 18 bases between. The CDR3 here is CASSRAAGQAAYEQYF. The CDR3 DNA reads as TGTGCCAGCAGCCGAGCAGCGGGACAGGCGGCCTACGAGCAGTACTTC.

The chain has TRBV7-9 and TRBJ1-1; D possibly corresponds to TRBD1 (6 bases). Germline CDR1 reads SEHNR; CDR2 reads FQNEAQ (reference sequence). V was clipped by 1 base and J by 5 bases, with 23 bases between them. CDR3 length: 18 amino acids. This CDR3 is CASSLGGRGTRFGTEAFF. The CDR3 DNA sequence: TGTGCCAGCAGCTTAGGAGGTAGGGGGACAAGATTTGGAACTGAAGCTTTCTTT.